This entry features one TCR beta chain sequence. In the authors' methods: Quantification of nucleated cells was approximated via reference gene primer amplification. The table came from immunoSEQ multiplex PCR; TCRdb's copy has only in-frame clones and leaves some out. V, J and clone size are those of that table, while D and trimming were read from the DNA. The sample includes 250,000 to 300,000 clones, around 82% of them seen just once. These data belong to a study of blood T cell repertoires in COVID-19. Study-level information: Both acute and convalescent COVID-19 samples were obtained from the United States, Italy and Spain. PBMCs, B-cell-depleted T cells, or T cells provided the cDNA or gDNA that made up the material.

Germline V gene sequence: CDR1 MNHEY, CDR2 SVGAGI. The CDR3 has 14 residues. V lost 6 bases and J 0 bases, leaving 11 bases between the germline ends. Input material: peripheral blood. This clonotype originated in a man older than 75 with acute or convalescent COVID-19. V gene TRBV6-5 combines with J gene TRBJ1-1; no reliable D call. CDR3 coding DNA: TGTGCCAGCAGGAGGACGGACTTGAACACTGAAGCTTTCTTT. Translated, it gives CASRRTDLNTEAFF.